This T cell receptor (beta chain) came from a study of CD8+ T cells in alopecia areata (dated by TCRdb to 2016 to 2019). Turning to the overall study: Treated patients were enrolled in an open-label pilot trial of oral tofacitinib, 5 to 10 mg twice daily, for moderate-to-severe alopecia areata. RNA came from the PAXgene miRNA kit for fixed scalp, the miRNeasy kit for PBMCs, and the RNeasy kit for mouse skin. In both human patients and the C3H/HeJ mouse model, the study applied high-throughput TCRbeta sequencing to look at T cell clonal expansion in alopecia areata. TCRbeta CDR3 regions were amplified by immunoSEQ multiplex PCR using 35 Vbeta forward and 13 Jbeta reverse primers. In humans, TCRbeta sequencing was performed on scalp tissue and on sorted CD4+ and CD8+ peripheral blood T cells from healthy controls and from patients with patchy or totalis/universalis alopecia areata. Patients on tofacitinib were biopsied at baseline and after 4 and 24 weeks of treatment, and several of the patients also had a later scalp biopsy. Tofacitinib was administered for 6 to 18 months, and 6 months of follow-up off drug were then conducted to assess delayed response and recurrence. Scalp clonality was compared across normal scalp (n=4), patchy alopecia areata scalp (n=8), and alopecia totalis/universalis scalp (n=8). Overall study results and their limits: TCR sequences shared between patients were less clear than in mice, possibly partly because of HLA diversity in the patient population. Unlike mouse skin, where gammadelta T cells dominate, normal human skin contains resident alphabeta T cells that get sequenced too, which complicates analysis of the scalp TCR repertoire. Higher clonality and more expanded CD8+ clones were observed in lesional scalp than in normal scalp, particularly in alopecia totalis/universalis, a finding suggestive of antigenic drive.

This clone showed up just once. Its antigen is currently not known. Base qualities were left out, and no much larger clone turns up one base away. The germline V gene supplies CDR1 MNHEY and CDR2 SVGAGI. There are 13 amino acids in the CDR3, from cysteine to phenylalanine inclusive. The only DNA kept is the CDR3, 39 bases in frame from the first base. Trimming takes 5 bases from V and 7 bases from J, and the germline ends sit 14 bases apart. Receptors were amplified or captured by the immunoSEQ multiplex PCR assay. For TCR sequencing, RNA was extracted from every sample and reverse transcribed into cDNA to serve as template. SuperScript III was used to make first-strand cDNA, primed with a 2:1 mix of oligo-dT and random hexamers. Amplification bias was assessed with a synthetic immune receptor repertoire, and residual bias was removed computationally. The authors' pipeline ran thus. Raw reads were preprocessed to remove errors, and CDR3 was defined according to IMGT conventions as the region from the conserved cysteine to phenylalanine. Clonality was calculated as 1 minus Shannon entropy normalized by log2 of the number of productive unique TCRs. Whether each scalp clone was CD4 or CD8 was inferred by checking scalp TCRbeta sequences against the CD4 and CD8 repertoires from sorted blood. Entries here come from immuneACCESS through TCRdb and include only in-frame sequences with V and J called. Some clones fail to appear in such tables; in the studies checked, an unresolved V gene covers under half of the shortfall, and the cause of the remainder is unknown. The DNA was the basis for D and trimming; V, J and clone size are from that table. The sample records 45,000 to 70,000 clones, around 96% of which are singletons. The ten largest clones represent 20% to 30% of the sample.

The sample's time point, from its label and the paper: baseline before oral tofacitinib. Lesional scalp punch biopsies and peripheral blood were obtained from alopecia areata patients. PBMCs were separated by density centrifugation and stained for CD3, CD4 and CD8, after which CD4+ and CD8+ T cells were sorted on a FACSAria. This chain joins TRBV6-5 to TRBJ2-5; a weak D assignment points to TRBD2 (6 bases agree). The receptor was derived from a human donor with alopecia areata. The material sequenced was CD8+ T cells sorted from blood, taken at week 0. CDR3 loop: CASSRGGRGTQYF. The nucleotide sequence reads TGTGCCAGCAGTAGGGGAGGCCGGGGGACCCAGTACTTC.